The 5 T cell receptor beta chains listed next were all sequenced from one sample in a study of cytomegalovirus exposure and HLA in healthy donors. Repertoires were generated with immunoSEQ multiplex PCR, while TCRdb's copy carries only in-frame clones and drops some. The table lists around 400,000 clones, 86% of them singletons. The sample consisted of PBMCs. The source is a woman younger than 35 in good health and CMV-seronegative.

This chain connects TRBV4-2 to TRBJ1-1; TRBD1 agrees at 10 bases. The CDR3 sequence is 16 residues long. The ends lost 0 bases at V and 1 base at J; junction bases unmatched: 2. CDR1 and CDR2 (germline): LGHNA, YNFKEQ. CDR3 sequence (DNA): TGTGCCAGCAGCCAAGATCGGACAGGGGGGAACACTGAAGCTTTCTTT. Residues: CASSQDRTGGNTEAFF.

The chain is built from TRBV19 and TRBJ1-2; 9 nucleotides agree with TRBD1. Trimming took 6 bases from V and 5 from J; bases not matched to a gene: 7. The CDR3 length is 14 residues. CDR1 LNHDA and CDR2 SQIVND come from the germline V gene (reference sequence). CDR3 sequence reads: CASRRDRAIYGYTF. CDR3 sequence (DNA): TGTGCCAGTAGACGGGACAGGGCGATTTATGGCTACACCTTC.

The CDR3 bases are TGCGCCAGCAGCTTGGATTTCCCCATCCCGGGACAGCTTAATGAAAAACTGTTTTTT. Amino acids: CASSLDFPIPGQLNEKLFF. The chain is built from TRBV5-1 and TRBJ1-4, with 7 nucleotides matching TRBD1. The junction had 15 bases not matched to a gene; V was cut back by 0 bases and J by 4 bases. The CDR3 length is 19 residues. The germline V gene encodes CDR1 SGHRS and CDR2 YFSETQ.

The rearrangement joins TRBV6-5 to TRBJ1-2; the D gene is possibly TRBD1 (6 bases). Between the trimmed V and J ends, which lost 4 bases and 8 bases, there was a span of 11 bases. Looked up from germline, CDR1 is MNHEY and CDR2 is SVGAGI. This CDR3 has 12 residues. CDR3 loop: CASSSRGWGYTF. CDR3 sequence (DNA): TGTGCCAGCAGTTCCAGGGGCTGGGGCTACACCTTC.

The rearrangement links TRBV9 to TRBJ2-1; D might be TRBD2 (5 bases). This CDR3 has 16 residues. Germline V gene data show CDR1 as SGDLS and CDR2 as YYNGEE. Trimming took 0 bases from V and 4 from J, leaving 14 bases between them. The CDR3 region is CASSVEVETGYNEQFF. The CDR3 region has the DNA TGTGCCAGCAGCGTAGAGGTAGAAACGGGATACAATGAGCAGTTCTTC.